This TCR beta chain came from a study of blood T cell repertoires in COVID-19. The V gene's germline CDR1 is SGHTA and CDR2 FQGTGA. Trimming removed 3 bases at V and 4 bases at J, with 11 bases between. The length of the CDR3 is 14 residues. The repertoire was sequenced with immunoSEQ multiplex PCR; TCRdb's copy has only in-frame clones and lacks some. The sample lists some 240,000 clones; roughly 89% were seen once. The TCR originated in a woman aged 40 to 49 who had recovered from COVID-19. Material for sequencing was peripheral blood. V and J are TRBV7-3 and TRBJ2-3, with D possibly matching TRBD1 (6 bases). CDR3 sequence (DNA): TGTGCCAGCAGCTTTGGGGGCGCGGCAGATACGCAGTATTTT. This translates into CASSFGGAADTQYF.